The 32 T cell receptor beta chains in this list originate from one sample, sequenced in a study of PD-1 blockade in classical Hodgkin lymphoma. Each of the patients experienced relapse following autologous stem cell transplantation, and their brentuximab vedotin exposure differed. The repertoire was sequenced with immunoSEQ multiplex PCR; TCRdb's copy has only in-frame clones and lacks some. This table has fewer than 25,000 clones, nearly 75% appearing once. The sequences come from peripheral blood mononuclear cells (PBMCs), collected before the second cycle of nivolumab. These receptors originate from a human donor with classical Hodgkin lymphoma.

V usage is TRBV10-3 and J usage is TRBJ1-4, with D unclear. This CDR3 comprises 14 residues. V lost 7 bases and J lost 5, with 14 bases in between. CDR1 ENHRY and CDR2 SYGVKD come from the germline V gene. The CDR3 DNA sequence: TGTGCCATCAAAGGTACCAGTCAGAATGAAAAACTGTTTTTT. Encoded protein: CAIKGTSQNEKLFF.

The rearrangement joins TRBV10-2 to TRBJ1-5, with 8 positions matching TRBD1. Unmatched junction bases numbered 8, after V lost 6 bases and J lost 7 bases. CDR1 and CDR2 from the germline V gene are WSHSY and SAAADI. The CDR3 covers 14 residues. Here the CDR3 reads CASRKTGVGQPQHF. DNA for the CDR3: TGCGCCAGCAGGAAGACAGGGGTCGGGCAGCCCCAGCATTTT.

This chain joins TRBV10-3 and TRBJ2-3, with 11 nucleotides matching TRBD2. J was trimmed by 0 bases and V by 8 bases; bases with no gene match: 4. Germline V gene data show CDR1 as ENHRY and CDR2 as SYGVKD. CDR3 length equals 15 residues. In DNA form, the CDR3 reads TGTGCCATCGGGACTAGCGGAAGTAGCACAGATACGCAGTATTTT. As protein: CAIGTSGSSTDTQYF.

This clone was seen only a few times. The chain joins TRBV2 to TRBJ2-7; perhaps D is TRBD1 or TRBD2 (5 bases each). Trimming removed 1 base from V and 4 bases from J, with 14 bases in between. Germline CDR1 and CDR2: SNHLY and FYNNEI. This CDR3 has 15 amino acids. The CDR3 DNA reads TGTGCCAGCAGTGAAGTGGGGATTGGGGGATACGAGCAGTACTTC. It translates to CASSEVGIGGYEQYF.

The chain has TRBV19 and TRBJ2-1; D perhaps matches TRBD1 (5 bases). This CDR3 contains 13 residues. Germline V gives CDR1 LNHDA, CDR2 SQIVND (reference sequence). The ends were cut back, 5 bases at V and 6 bases at J, with 11 bases in the middle. The CDR3 is CASSPGYPNEQFF. DNA of the CDR3: TGTGCCAGTAGTCCAGGGTATCCCAATGAGCAGTTCTTC. The complete variable domain, with remaining parts taken from reference TRBV19 and TRBJ2-1, reads DGGITQSPKYLFRKEGQNVTLSCEQNLNHDAMYWYRQDPGQGLRLIYYSQIVNDFQKGDIAEGYSVSREKKESFPLTVTSAQKNPTAFYLCASSPGYPNEQFFGPGTRLTVL.

The table lists this clone with a few counts. The J gene is TRBJ2-3, the V gene TRBV29-1, with 9 nucleotides matching TRBD2. The CDR3 is 15 amino acids. Trimming at V came to 5 bases and at J to 4 bases, leaving 10 bases not matched to a gene. Germline V gives CDR1 SQVTM, CDR2 ANQGSEA. The CDR3 DNA reads as TGCAGCGTTTCTTTGGCGGGAGGGAAATCAGATACGCAGTATTTT. Translation gives CSVSLAGGKSDTQYF.

This clone was detected only a few times. The chain carries TRBV27 and TRBJ2-2; 10 nucleotides align to TRBD1. CDR3 length: 16 amino acids. Germline loops: CDR1 MNHEY, CDR2 SMNVEV (reference sequence). Trimming took 6 bases from V and 6 from J; bases not matched to a gene: 10. CDR3 region: CASRSRQGAPAGELFF. The CDR3 coding sequence is TGTGCCAGCAGGTCTAGACAGGGGGCACCGGCCGGGGAGCTGTTTTTT.

The chain has TRBV7-9 and TRBJ2-7, with a weak D call TRBD2 (5 bases). The V end was cut by 0 bases, the J end by 5 bases, with 11 bases between. Germline CDR1 reads SEHNR; CDR2 reads FQNEAQ (reference sequence). The CDR3 has 14 residues. The CDR3 spells CASSLAPSLDEQYF. The CDR3, as DNA: TGTGCCAGCAGCTTAGCTCCTAGCTTGGACGAGCAGTACTTC. The full variable domain, in which reference TRBV7-9 and TRBJ2-7 provide the parts outside the CDR3, is DTGVSQNPRHKITKRGQNVTFRCDPISEHNRLYWYRQTLGQGPEFLTYFQNEAQLEKSRLLSDRFSAERPKGSFSTLEIQRTEQGDSAMYLCASSLAPSLDEQYFGPGTRLTVT.

The J gene is TRBJ2-5, the V gene TRBV28, with TRBD1 matching over 8 bases. Germline V gene data show CDR1 as MDHEN and CDR2 as SYDVKM. The CDR3 totals 15 residues. J was trimmed by 2 bases and V by 10 bases; bases with no gene match: 12. The CDR3 is CATQQGDFGQETQYF. The CDR3 DNA sequence: TGTGCCACCCAACAGGGGGATTTTGGGCAAGAGACCCAGTACTTC.

The rearrangement links TRBV5-1 to TRBJ2-6; D possibly corresponds to TRBD2 (6 bases). Germline V gene data show CDR1 as SGHRS and CDR2 as YFSETQ. CDR3 length equals 16 residues. V was clipped by 1 base and J by 0 bases, with 8 bases between them. The CDR3 protein is CASSLLGSSGANVLTF. CDR3 nucleotide sequence: TGCGCCAGCAGCTTGCTCGGGAGCTCTGGGGCCAACGTCCTGACTTTC.

V is TRBV6-4 and J is TRBJ2-2; 8 nucleotides align to TRBD2. Germline CDR1 MRHNA, CDR2 SNTAGT. The CDR3 sequence is 14 residues long. The V gene end was trimmed by 3 bases and the J gene end by 3 bases; junction bases not matched to a gene: 0. DNA for the CDR3: TGTGCCAGCAGTGAAGCGGGAGACACCGGGGAGCTGTTTTTT. It specifies CASSEAGDTGELFF.

This chain links TRBV5-1 with TRBJ2-2; TRBD1 is a possible D gene (5 bases). V lost 4 bases and J 2 bases, leaving 12 bases between the germline ends. CDR3 length: 15 residues. Germline CDR1 reads SGHRS; CDR2 reads YFSETQ. The DNA for the CDR3 is TGCGCCAGCAGCCAGGGCGGAGCAAACACCGGGGAGCTGTTTTTT. Its protein is CASSQGGANTGELFF.

For the CDR3, the DNA is TGTGCCAGCCCCTCTAGCACAGATACGCAGTATTTT. It translates to CASPSSTDTQYF. V usage is TRBV27 and J usage is TRBJ2-3; D is uncertain. Germline CDR1 MNHEY, CDR2 SMNVEV (reference sequence). The CDR3 contains 12 residues. V lost 8 bases and J 0 bases, leaving 6 bases between the germline ends.

This clone was recorded a few times. V usage is TRBV11-2 and J usage is TRBJ1-6; D possibly corresponds to TRBD1 (6 bases). Germline CDR1 reads SGHAT; CDR2 reads FQNNGV. This CDR3 has 16 residues. Trimming took 1 base from V and 7 from J, leaving 14 bases between them. The DNA for the CDR3 is TGTGCCAGCAGCTTAGGGACAGTAACGAGGAATTCACCCCTCCACTTT. It is translated as CASSLGTVTRNSPLHF.

This clone was picked up a small number of times. The chain joins TRBV14 to TRBJ2-3; a possible D gene is TRBD2 (5 bases). This CDR3 contains 16 residues. Trimming removed 5 bases from V and 1 base from J, with 16 bases in between. The germline gives CDR1 SGHDN, CDR2 FVKESK. As DNA, the CDR3 is TGTGCCAGCAGCACCACTAGGTGGTCTGGCACAGATACGCAGTATTTT. This gives the protein CASSTTRWSGTDTQYF.

This clone was observed a handful of times. The chain links TRBV10-3 to TRBJ2-5, with a possible D match to TRBD2 (7 bases). Germline lookup yields CDR1 ENHRY and CDR2 SYGVKD. The V gene lost 0 bases and the J gene lost 1 base, with 12 bases spanning the gap. This CDR3 spans 16 amino acids. The CDR3, as DNA: TGTGCCATCAGTGAGTCGGGGGGGGCCACCCAAGAGACCCAGTACTTC. This translates into CAISESGGATQETQYF.

In its sample, this clone was seen a few times. This rearrangement joins TRBV6-1 to TRBJ1-6; D is unclear. V gave up 1 base and J gave up 10 bases, with 8 bases separating them. Germline V gene sequence: CDR1 MNHNS, CDR2 SASEGT. The CDR3 consists of 13 residues. In DNA form, the CDR3 reads TGTGCCAGCAGTGAAGGGGCTGGCTCACCCCTCCACTTT. This sequence encodes CASSEGAGSPLHF.

The rearrangement links TRBV28 to TRBJ1-1; D is perhaps TRBD1 (6 bases). This CDR3 spans 12 amino acids. V was trimmed by 3 bases and J by 5 bases, leaving 7 bases between them. The germline V gene has CDR1 MDHEN and CDR2 SYDVKM. CDR3 in amino acids: CASSFRGTEAFF. CDR3 nucleotide sequence: TGTGCCAGCAGTTTCAGGGGTACTGAAGCTTTCTTT.

This clone is categorized as large. The chain employs TRBV6-1 and TRBJ1-2, with D unclear. Trimming left V 2 bases short and J 7 bases short, with 5 bases between. Germline-derived CDR1 and CDR2 are MNHNS and SASEGT. The CDR3 totals 11 residues. The CDR3 DNA sequence: TGTGCCAGCAGTGAAATGGGTGGCTACACCTTC. This gives the protein CASSEMGGYTF.

CDR3 protein: CASSPTSGYTDTQYF. Written as DNA, the CDR3 is TGTGCCAGCAGTCCCACTAGCGGATACACAGATACGCAGTATTTT. The genes are TRBV6-4 and TRBJ2-3; TRBD2 agrees at 8 bases. CDR1 is MRHNA and CDR2 is SNTAGT in the germline V gene. With V trimmed by 5 bases and J by 2 bases, 6 bases remained unmatched. This CDR3 comprises 15 residues.

This clone has a handful of counts. The chain recombines TRBV2 with TRBJ2-1; 7 bases fit TRBD1. The germline gives CDR1 SNHLY, CDR2 FYNNEI. With V trimmed by 1 base and J by 9 bases, 3 bases remained unmatched. This CDR3 region has 13 residues. The CDR3, as DNA: TGTGCCAGCAGTGAAGAGGGGGCGGTTGAGCAGTTCTTC. Residues: CASSEEGAVEQFF.

This clone has a handful of counts. The chain is built from TRBV4-2 and TRBJ1-4, with no clear D. The CDR3 runs to 16 residues. Germline V gene data show CDR1 as LGHNA and CDR2 as YNFKEQ. Trimming removed 0 bases at V and 5 bases at J, with 13 bases between. This CDR3 is CASSQEHGMSNEKLFF. CDR3 sequence (DNA): TGTGCCAGCAGCCAAGAGCACGGCATGTCCAATGAAAAACTGTTTTTT.

This chain connects TRBV27 to TRBJ2-7; D not certain. Germline CDR1 MNHEY, CDR2 SMNVEV (reference sequence). The CDR3 covers 11 residues. Trimming removed 3 bases at V and 8 bases at J, with 8 bases between. This chain's CDR3 is CASSFKQKQYF. In DNA, the CDR3 is TGTGCCAGCAGTTTTAAGCAAAAGCAGTACTTC.

V gene TRBV29-1 combines with J gene TRBJ2-3, with D unclear. V lost 2 bases, J lost 0 bases, and 6 bases lay in between. The germline V gene has CDR1 SQVTM and CDR2 ANQGSEA. The CDR3 is 13 amino acids. This CDR3 reads CSVERSSTDTQYF. DNA of the CDR3: TGCAGCGTTGAACGATCTAGCACAGATACGCAGTATTTT.

The chain links TRBV5-6 to TRBJ2-3, with TRBD2 as a possible D gene (6 bases). Trimming removed 3 bases from V and 10 bases from J, with 12 bases in between. Germline V CDR1 and CDR2: SGHDT, YYEEEE. CDR3 length equals 12 residues. CDR3 residues: CASSWRAEAQYF. The CDR3, as DNA: TGTGCCAGCAGCTGGAGGGCGGAGGCGCAGTATTTT.

This clone occurred a few times. The chain has TRBV5-1 and TRBJ2-5, with 8 nucleotides matching TRBD1. V dropped 0 bases and J dropped 2; count of bases not matched to a gene: 3. The CDR3 is 15 residues long. Per the germline V gene, CDR1 is SGHRS and CDR2 is YFSETQ. CDR3 bases: TGCGCCAGCAGCTTGGGGGACAGGCTGCAAGAGACCCAGTACTTC. Amino acid sequence: CASSLGDRLQETQYF.

The chain employs TRBV5-4 and TRBJ2-3, with D possibly TRBD2 on 6 matching bases. Trimming took 5 bases from V and 2 from J, leaving 9 bases between them. This CDR3 region has 13 residues. The germline V gene encodes CDR1 SGHNT and CDR2 YYREEE (reference sequence). CDR3 in amino acids: CASRGGYTDTQYF. Written as DNA, the CDR3 is TGTGCCAGCAGGGGGGGATACACAGATACGCAGTATTTT.

This clone was counted a single time. The chain joins TRBV10-1 to TRBJ2-2, with D maybe TRBD1 (5 bases). CDR1 is WNHNN, CDR2 SYGVQD, per germline (reference sequence). Trimming shortened V by 5 bases and J by 1 base, and 8 bases separated the two germline ends. The CDR3 loop spans 14 amino acids. The CDR3 protein is CASSLDRNTGELFF. The CDR3 DNA reads as TGCGCCAGCAGTCTTGACAGGAACACCGGGGAGCTGTTTTTT.

CDR3 amino acids: CASSIEGRYTGELFF. The DNA for the CDR3 is TGTGCCAGTAGTATAGAAGGCAGATACACCGGGGAGCTGTTTTTT. J is TRBJ2-2 and V is TRBV19; D call uncertain. CDR1 and CDR2 from the germline V gene are LNHDA and SQIVND (reference sequence). V was shortened by 0 bases and J by 3 bases, with 8 bases between the two germline ends. CDR3 size: 15 residues. Using reference TRBV19 and TRBJ2-2 for the parts outside the CDR3, the full variable domain is DGGITQSPKYLFRKEGQNVTLSCEQNLNHDAMYWYRQDPGQGLRLIYYSQIVNDFQKGDIAEGYSVSREKKESFPLTVTSAQKNPTAFYLCASSIEGRYTGELFFGEGSRLTVL.

V usage is TRBV11-2 and J usage is TRBJ2-7; 8 nucleotides align to TRBD1. CDR1 and CDR2 (germline): SGHAT, FQNNGV. The ends lost 1 base at V and 6 bases at J; junction bases unmatched: 2. The CDR3 is 13 amino acids. Here the CDR3 reads CASSLGTGREQYF. The CDR3 DNA follows: TGTGCCAGCAGCTTAGGGACAGGGCGCGAGCAGTACTTC.

The rearrangement uses TRBV2 and TRBJ2-1, with 8 positions matching TRBD2. The germline V gene encodes CDR1 SNHLY and CDR2 FYNNEI. This CDR3 has 14 amino acids. J was trimmed by 6 bases and V by 10 bases; bases with no gene match: 11. The CDR3 coding sequence is TGTGCCAATCAGAGAGCGGGAGCCCTCAATGAGCAGTTCTTC. It codes for CANQRAGALNEQFF. The whole variable domain, remainder taken from reference TRBV2 and TRBJ2-1, is EPEVTQTPSHQVTQMGQEVILRCVPISNHLYFYWYRQILGQKVEFLVSFYNNEISEKSEIFDDQFSVERPDGSNFTLKIRSTKLEDSAMYFCANQRAGALNEQFFGPGTRLTVL.

This clone rates as medium-sized. CDR3 amino acids: CASSGVGSGSIEQYF. The DNA for the CDR3 is TGTGCCAGCAGTGGCGTTGGTAGCGGGAGTATCGAGCAGTACTTC. This chain joins TRBV2 and TRBJ2-7, with TRBD2 matching 9 bases. In germline, CDR1 is SNHLY, CDR2 FYNNEI. The length of the CDR3 is 15 residues. J gave up 6 bases and V 4 bases, and 10 bases lay outside the gene matches.